This record looks at one TCR beta chain sequence and its context. The antigen remains unidentified. The data originate from a study of graft-versus-host responses after intestinal transplantation. Study-wide background: Multivisceral, liver-intestinal, or isolated intestinal transplants were performed in recipients. Anti-thymocyte globulin induction was given to all recipients, followed by tacrolimus and steroids for 2 to 4 years. Regarding the study as a whole: Peak levels of circulating GvH clones tracked with early post-transplant HvG declines.

Assay: immunoSEQ multiplex PCR; the TCRdb copy retains only in-frame clones and omits some. This table has around 50,000 clones, 85% to 90% appearing once. CDR1 is LNHNV and CDR2 is YYDKDF in the germline V gene (reference sequence). The CDR3 covers 18 residues. V lost 0 bases, J lost 2 bases, and 8 bases stayed unmatched. This material consisted of PBMCs, taken 26 days after transplant. The V call is TRBV15, the J call TRBJ2-3, with TRBD2 identical over 10 bases. The receptor was isolated from a human patient who received an intestinal transplant, so some T cells may come from the graft donor. The CDR3 sequence is CATSRDKSAGGLTDTQYF. CDR3 nucleotides: TGTGCCACCAGCAGAGACAAGTCAGCGGGGGGGCTCACAGATACGCAGTATTTT.